This T cell receptor beta chain appears in the sequencing data of a study of control samples from healthy donors and cancer patients. TCRdb's table, derived via immunoSEQ multiplex PCR, lists solely in-frame clones and lacks some. The table includes about 140,000 clones, roughly 92% detected once. Germline values: CDR1 SNHLY, CDR2 FYNNEI. The CDR3 spans 16 residues. The junction had 10 bases not matched to a gene; V was cut back by 3 bases and J by 3 bases. This clonotype originated in a man between 40 and 49 years old in good health. The chain recombines TRBV2 with TRBJ1-1, with 7 bases matching TRBD1. The sequenced material came from blood. CDR3 in DNA: TGTGCCAGCAGTGAGATTGGGGCAGGGGGGGACACTGAAGCTTTCTTT. Its translation is CASSEIGAGGDTEAFF.